The following is a TCR beta chain sequence with its context. It has no known antigen specificity. In total, just over 650 healthy bone marrow donors made up the cohort. At the time of sampling, every cohort member was nominally healthy, though immune exposures that went unrecorded were likely present. The donor tested CMV seronegative and was one of the 352 seronegative cohort members. A peripheral blood sample was collected from each donor, and TCR beta sequencing was performed on peripheral blood mononuclear cells. The Qiagen DNeasy Blood Extraction Kit was used to extract genomic DNA from the blood cell samples. V and J are truncated by 2 bases and 10 bases respectively, leaving an intervening sequence of 16 bases. The CDR3 numbers 14 residues from cysteine through phenylalanine. Only the CDR3 DNA is retained, 42 bases long and in frame from the first base. The germline V gene yields SGHTS for CDR1 and YDEGEE for CDR2.

The library was prepared using the immunoSEQ multiplex PCR assay. A mixture of 60 forward primers for TCR Vbeta segments and 13 reverse primers for TCR Jbeta segments was used in the multiplex PCR. A multiplex PCR assay on genomic DNA amplified the CDR3 region of rearranged TCR beta genes. The Illumina HiSeq System was used to sequence the amplified TCR beta libraries as 87-base-pair reads. The authors' analysis ran thus. In a later analysis, around 80 million unique TCR beta chains were counted across the approximately 620 repertoires, and about 10 million of these chains were shared by at least two donors. Raw reads were error-corrected and collapsed into unique sequences with a nearest-neighbor algorithm that merged closely related sequences to remove PCR and sequencing errors. To assign V, D and J gene segments, CDR3 sequences were aligned to IMGT reference sequences. Each retained sequence needed at least a six-nucleotide match to both a V gene segment and a J gene segment. A rearrangement counted as productive if the CDR3 had no stop codons and remained in frame with V and J, and every other rearrangement counted as non-productive. Following IMGT convention, CDR3 was defined as the stretch from the second conserved V-encoded cysteine to the conserved J-encoded phenylalanine. The earlier analysis of about 610 of the donors excluded sequences that lacked an unambiguous match to a single V gene segment. In an earlier analysis of approximately 590 of the donors, a V segment was called functional when productive rearrangements were above 56.7%, and segregating when the standard deviation between donors exceeded 5%. A statistical classification framework was built for diagnosing cytomegalovirus status from the catalog of TCR beta chain sequences. In a later analysis, TCR nucleotide sequences were compared against IMGT/GENE-DB human TR gene sequences so that V and J genes could be assigned. Using the TCRdist pipeline, a later analysis assigned CDR3 sequences along with most-parsimonious VDJ recombination scenarios. In a later analysis, every TCR beta chain was defined by the combination of its CDR3 amino acid sequence and its V-gene family, and reads without a unique V-gene family were dropped. A later analysis removed several hundred highly shared, low-generation-probability nucleotide sequences to deal with suspected cross-contamination and a sequencing artifact. A later analysis calculated a clonal expansion index for each public chain from normalized within-repertoire ranks of inferred template counts. In a later analysis, generation probabilities were computed using a VDJ recombination model fitted to out-of-frame rearrangements, and the results were checked against IGoR. Hypergeometric tests were used in a later analysis to score TCR-TCR, TCR-HLA and TCR-CMV co-occurrence, with a repertoire-size bias correction applied to the TCR pairs. A later analysis estimated false discovery rates by permuting HLA or CMV assignments 20 times. In a later analysis, co-occurring TCRs were grouped using DBSCAN, with TCRdist sequence similarity added in when clustering inside HLA-allele-positive subsets. Repertoires with fewer than 30,000 or more than 120,000 public chains were left out of co-occurrence clustering, as were about 5 repertoires with anomalous nucleotide sharing. The table was pulled from immuneACCESS by TCRdb, which kept in-frame rearrangements only. Such tables lose some clones; where checked, under half of the loss comes from unresolved V genes, and the rest has no known cause. That table supplies the V and J calls and clone size; D and trimming were determined from the DNA. This sample's table carries 120,000 to 150,000 clones. The ten top clones hold 1.5% to 2% of the sample.

This sample was taken from a study of cytomegalovirus exposure and HLA in healthy donors (dated by TCRdb to the late 2010s). Background on the whole study: According to an earlier analysis of around 600 of the donors, 200 million or so T cells yielded 120 million or so unique TCR beta sequences and about 300 Gb of sequence data. HLA typing included class I and class II loci at four-digit resolution. High-throughput TCR immunosequencing, statistical association of individual TCRs with disease status, and machine learning were combined to predict cytomegalovirus infection status. Donor age, sex, ethnicity and CMV serostatus were collected together with the repertoire data. A separate validation cohort of over a hundred different subjects was used in addition to the roughly 700-subject first cohort. In a later analysis, previously published TCR beta repertoires from several hundred donors were re-analyzed and high-resolution HLA genotyping was added so that TCR occurrence patterns could be studied. Five DR-DQ haplotypes were handled as single units for association and clustering because linkage in the cohort was strong. The study profiled the T cell repertoires of under 700 subjects by immunosequencing and related them to cytomegalovirus serostatus. Genome-wide SNP genotypes for about 60% of the roughly 700 donors were used in a later genetic analysis, which treated that subset as a discovery cohort. The study aimed to test whether cataloging public T cell receptors could reveal signatures of past pathogen exposure. Rather than using new phenotypic data, the later analysis identified candidate immune exposures from TCR beta sequences and from how often those sequences occurred across donors. About 330 gigabases of sequencing data and 70 million to 100 million unique TCR sequences made up an early release that covered approximately 650 HLA-typed donors. Every discovery cohort repertoire had been produced on one sequencing platform. An earlier analysis of approximately 500 of the donors applied high-throughput TCR beta sequencing to assess whether each TCR beta V gene segment acted as functional or pseudogenic. Of the 398 genotyped donors, 65% to 90% fell in the genetic ancestry cluster associated with self-reported Caucasian donors. Typing coverage differed by locus: A, B, C, DRB1 and DQB1 were typed in about 620-630 donors, DQA1 in roughly 510, DPA1 in around 600, and DPB1 in around 490. On average, around 230,000 unique TCR beta nucleotide sequences were sequenced per donor among 398 genotyped donors of the cohort, with about 17% of those sequences being non-productive.

Here is what the overall study found, with its caveats: Most CMV-associated TCR beta chains appeared to be HLA-restricted in a later analysis, and the HLA associations seemed to be driven largely by CMV exposure. Compared with the roughly 670-donor mean, donors in an Asian-associated ancestry cluster had fewer N-insertions in productive TCRs, according to a later genetic analysis. In a later analysis, HLA-associated TCR beta chains showed more clonal expansion and lower generation probabilities than non-associated chains that were equally common. A further reported finding was that TCR beta sequences accurately predicted the HLA-A and HLA-B alleles for most subjects in the first cohort. Only TCR beta chains were sequenced in this cohort, and the absence of alpha or paired-chain data limited detectable features. The authors suggested that the approach could potentially be extended to other disease states and immunological phenotypes. Because counts were too low, seventeen rarely observed V segments, including chromosome 9 orphons, were excluded from the earlier analysis of several hundred of the donors. When HLA alleles, especially DR and DQ, strongly co-occurred, TCR associations were difficult to assign to individual alleles. Three of the identified cytomegalovirus-associated TCR beta chains were confirmed in vitro to be specific for cytomegalovirus antigens. HLA typing was unavailable for some donors at each locus, so association tests used only the typed subset. Correlated functional status among segregating V segments might reflect linkage disequilibrium, but an unknown experimental factor could not be ruled out. An earlier analysis of 587 of the donors showed that most TCR beta V segments appeared in productive rearrangements either about 87% or about 30% of the time, which broadly matched IMGT annotations. The classifier was reported to diagnose cytomegalovirus status with high specificity and sensitivity in both the original cohort and the validation cohort. Most TCR sequences were seen in very few donors, while some public TCRs were found in many individuals. A later analysis reported that several top co-occurrence clusters appeared linked to parvovirus B19, influenza, CMV and Epstein-Barr virus. A total of 150 to 200 TCR beta chains were listed by the study as associated with cytomegalovirus. In a later genetic analysis, a missense DCLRE1C variant was associated with V-gene and J-gene trimming of TCR beta chains, and the association was replicated in an independent cohort. According to a later analysis, TCR association rates differed among HLA loci, with DRB1 alleles showing the most associated TCRs and HLA-C alleles showing the fewest. The sequencing pipeline was judged likely to have produced a cluster of highly shared sequence variants as a technical artifact. Presence/absence analyses assumed roughly uniform sequencing depth across donors, an assumption that may not hold. At a false discovery rate of 0.05, a later analysis linked fewer than 20,000 TCR beta sequences to specific HLA alleles. Some IMGT-functional V segments, including TRBV6-2 and TRBV6-3, could not be told apart with the 87-base-pair reads, so those segments were excluded. Immune exposure information for the cohort was limited to CMV serostatus.

The sample taken for sequencing was PBMCs. The receptor was isolated from a woman in her forties or fifties in good health and CMV-seronegative. In this chain, TRBV5-8 is recombined with TRBJ2-1; 6 matching bases give a weak D call of TRBD1. The nucleotide sequence reads as follows: TGTGCCAGCAGCTTACAACAGGGCCGGAGGGAGCAGTTCTTC. Its protein product is CASSLQQGRREQFF.